Presented here are 10 T cell receptor beta chains from one specimen sequenced in a study of response to subunit inactivated influenza vaccine. TCRdb re-derived calls from the RT-PCR reads in MiXCR, one entry per CDR3 protein. Of approximately 530,000 distinct CDR3 sequences in the sample, roughly 13% were seen once. The sequencing used PBMCs from blood, collected about 6 weeks after vaccination. Receptor source: a man between 50 and 59 years old who received an inactivated influenza vaccine.

This chain links TRBV3-1 with TRBJ2-1; D is ambiguous. V gave up 2 bases and J gave up 8 bases, with 7 bases separating them. Germline CDR1 reads LGHDT; CDR2 reads YNNKEL (reference sequence). The CDR3 has 12 amino acids. The DNA for the CDR3 is TGTGCCAGCAGCCAACCCGGCGATGAGCAGTTCTTC. It is translated as CASSQPGDEQFF.

V gene TRBV7-2 combines with J gene TRBJ2-3; D perhaps matches TRBD1 (5 bases). The length of the CDR3 is 16 residues. Germline lookup yields CDR1 SGHTA and CDR2 FQGNSA. V was trimmed by 5 bases and J by 0 bases, leaving 15 bases between them. CDR3 coding DNA: TGTGCCAGCAGCCTAAGCCTGGGGCGAAGCACAGATACGCAGTATTTT. Protein product: CASSLSLGRSTDTQYF.

This chain joins TRBV5-1 and TRBJ2-5; possibly TRBD1 or TRBD2 for D (6 bases each). V was trimmed by 4 bases and J by 3 bases, leaving 16 bases between them. The CDR3 is 15 residues long. Germline V lookup: CDR1 SGHRS, CDR2 YFSETQ. This CDR3 is CASSEPWGAKETQYF. Written as DNA, the CDR3 is TGCGCCAGCAGCGAACCGTGGGGGGCTAAAGAGACCCAGTACTTC.

The chain recombines TRBV6-5 with TRBJ1-2, with 7 bases matching TRBD1. The CDR3 loop spans 15 amino acids. Germline loops: CDR1 MNHEY, CDR2 SVGAGI. V gave up 0 bases and J gave up 4 bases; unmatched junction bases: 5. CDR3 DNA sequence: TGTGCCAGCAGTTACTCCCCTAGGACAGGCTATGGCTACACCTTC. Its translation is CASSYSPRTGYGYTF.

At least ten counts were recorded for this clonotype. This chain uses TRBV7-2 with TRBJ1-1; D uncertain. The CDR3 consists of 15 residues. Trimming pared 5 bases from V and 0 bases from J, leaving 13 bases between. Germline V gene data show CDR1 as SGHTA and CDR2 as FQGNSA. This chain's CDR3 is CASSPISRLNTEAFF. The CDR3 DNA reads as TGTGCCAGCAGCCCCATTTCGAGATTGAACACTGAAGCTTTCTTT.

The chain's CDR3 is CASSYSLDRPSYEQYF. The DNA for the CDR3 is TGTGCCAGCAGTTACTCACTTGACCGACCTTCCTACGAGCAGTACTTC. This chain uses TRBV6-2 or TRBV6-3 with TRBJ2-7; no clear D gene. The germline gives CDR1 MNHEY, CDR2 SVGEGT. Deletions cut 0 bases from V and 1 base from J, with 13 bases between. There are 16 residues in the CDR3.

This clonotype was recorded a few times. The J gene is TRBJ1-1, the V gene TRBV10-3; the D gene is possibly TRBD1 (5 bases). The CDR3 extends over 18 amino acids. With 2 bases removed from V and 5 bases from J, the gap between germline ends came to 24 bases. The germline CDR1 and CDR2 sequences are ENHRY and SYGVKD. CDR3 residues: CAISEPNPGTARRTEAFF. In nucleotides, the CDR3 is TGTGCCATCAGTGAGCCTAATCCCGGGACCGCCCGGAGAACTGAAGCTTTCTTT.

The chain employs TRBV24-1 and TRBJ2-7; tentatively, D is TRBD1 or TRBD2 (5 bases each). Germline V CDR1 and CDR2: KGHDR, SFDVKD. CDR3 length equals 15 residues. With 3 bases removed from V and 0 bases from J, the gap between germline ends came to 11 bases. The CDR3 bases are TGTGCCACCAGTGATCGCCGGGACCACTCCTACGAGCAGTACTTC. Translation gives CATSDRRDHSYEQYF.

This clonotype was picked up many times. The chain couples TRBV2 to TRBJ2-2; D gene uncertain. Germline loops: CDR1 SNHLY, CDR2 FYNNEI. V was clipped by 2 bases and J by 6 bases, with 4 bases between them. The CDR3 has 12 residues. In nucleotides, the CDR3 is TGTGCCAGCAGTGAATGGGCCGGGGAGCTGTTTTTT. Residues: CASSEWAGELFF.

The V and J genes are TRBV20-1 and TRBJ2-1, with D possibly being TRBD1 or TRBD2 (5 bases each). Germline V gene lookup returns CDR1 DFQATT and CDR2 SNEGSKA (reference sequence). This CDR3 region has 15 residues. V shed 6 bases and J shed 7 bases, with 22 bases lying between them. The CDR3 DNA sequence: TGCAGTGCCGTAACCGGGACGGGCAGCTTTAATGAGCAGTTCTTC. This encodes CSAVTGTGSFNEQFF.